What follows describes a single T cell receptor beta chain. Cohorts were determined from participant-reported clinical history. This specimen belongs to a study of blood T cell repertoires in COVID-19. Study background: Sites across the United States, Italy and Spain contributed samples from acute and convalescent COVID-19.

V lost 6 bases and J lost 7, with 7 bases in between. The CDR3 runs 11 residues. CDR1 and CDR2 from the germline V gene are MNHEY and SVGAGI. Assay: immunoSEQ multiplex PCR; the TCRdb copy retains only in-frame clones and omits some. Among 250,000 to 300,000 clones listed, roughly 90% were seen once. The receptor comes from a woman in her thirties or forties with acute COVID-19. Sample: PBMCs or T cells enriched from blood (not recorded which). This rearrangement joins TRBV6-5 to TRBJ1-5; D uncertain. CDR3 sequence reads: CASREGQPQHF. The CDR3 nucleotides are TGTGCCAGCAGGGAGGGACAGCCCCAGCATTTT.